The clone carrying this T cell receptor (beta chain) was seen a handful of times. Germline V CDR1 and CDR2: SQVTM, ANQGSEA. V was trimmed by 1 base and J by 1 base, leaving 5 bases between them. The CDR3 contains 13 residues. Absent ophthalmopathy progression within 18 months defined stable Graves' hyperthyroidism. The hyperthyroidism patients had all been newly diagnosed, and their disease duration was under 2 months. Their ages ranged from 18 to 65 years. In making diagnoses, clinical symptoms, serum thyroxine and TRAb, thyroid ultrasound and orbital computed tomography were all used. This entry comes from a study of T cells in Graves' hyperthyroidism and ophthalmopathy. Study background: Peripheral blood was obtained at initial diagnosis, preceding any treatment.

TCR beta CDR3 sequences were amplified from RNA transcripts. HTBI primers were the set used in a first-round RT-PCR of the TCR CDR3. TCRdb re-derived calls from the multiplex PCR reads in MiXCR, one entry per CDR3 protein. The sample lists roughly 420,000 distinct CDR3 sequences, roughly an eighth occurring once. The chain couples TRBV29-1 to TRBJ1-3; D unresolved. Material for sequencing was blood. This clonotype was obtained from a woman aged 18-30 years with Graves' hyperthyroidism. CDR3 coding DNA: TGCAGCGTTGAAGGGAGGTCTGGAAACACCATATATTTT. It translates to CSVEGRSGNTIYF.